The entry below gives a single TCR beta chain sequence along with its context. The method was immunoSEQ multiplex PCR; TCRdb's version includes in-frame clones alone and lacks a portion of them. The table includes over 50,000 clones, over 70% detected once. V lost 5 bases, J lost 5 bases, and 9 bases stayed unmatched. CDR1 and CDR2 (germline): SGHRS, YFSETQ. The CDR3 loop spans 15 amino acids. This entry belongs to a study of blood T cell repertoires in COVID-19. Material: peripheral blood. V gene TRBV5-1 combines with J gene TRBJ2-5; 10 bases are shared with TRBD1. The origin of this receptor is a human donor with active or convalescent COVID-19. The donor label of this sample is uncertain. The CDR3 protein is CASSYGQGEVETQYF. The CDR3 bases are TGCGCCAGCAGTTATGGACAGGGGGAAGTCGAGACCCAGTACTTC.